The clone carrying this T cell receptor beta chain was seen repeatedly, ten times or more. As to time point: newly diagnosed GD, antithyroid drugs for less than 3 months. With RNA extracted from PBMCs as input, the TCR library was made. The data were taken from a study of regulatory T cells in long-lasting Graves disease. The CDR3 sequence is 12 residues long. Germline V gives CDR1 SGDLS, CDR2 YYNGEE. The V end lost 2 bases, the J end lost 6 bases, and 6 bases lay between the germline ends. CDR3-region Arm-PCR and iRepertoire HTBI primers produced the TCR beta libraries. Via MiXCR, TCRdb re-called the multiplex PCR reads, giving one row per CDR3 protein. The table includes around 420,000 distinct CDR3 sequences, about a sixth detected once.

The sequenced sample was peripheral blood mononuclear cells (PBMCs), obtained at new diagnosis, from a patient treated with antithyroid drugs. The chain couples TRBV9 to TRBJ2-1; D remains ambiguous. This sequence was found in a female donor with Graves disease. The CDR3 nucleotides are TGTGCCAGCAGCGTGTCGGGCAATGAGCAGTTCTTC. As protein: CASSVSGNEQFF.